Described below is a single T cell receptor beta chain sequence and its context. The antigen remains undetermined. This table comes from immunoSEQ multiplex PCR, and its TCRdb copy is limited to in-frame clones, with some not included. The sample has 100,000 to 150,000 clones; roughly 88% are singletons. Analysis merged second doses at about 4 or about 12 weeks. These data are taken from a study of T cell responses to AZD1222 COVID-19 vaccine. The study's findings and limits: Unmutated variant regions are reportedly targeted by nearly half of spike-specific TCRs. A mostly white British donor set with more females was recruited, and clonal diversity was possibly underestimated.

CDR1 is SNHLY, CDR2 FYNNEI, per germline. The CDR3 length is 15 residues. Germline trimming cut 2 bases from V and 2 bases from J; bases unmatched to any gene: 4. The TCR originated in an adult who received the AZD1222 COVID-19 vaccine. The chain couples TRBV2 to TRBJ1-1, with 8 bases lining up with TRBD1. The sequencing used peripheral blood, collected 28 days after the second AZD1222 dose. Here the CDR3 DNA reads TGTGCCAGCAGTGAACGGGCAGGGGGCAACACTGAAGCTTTCTTT. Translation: CASSERAGGNTEAFF.